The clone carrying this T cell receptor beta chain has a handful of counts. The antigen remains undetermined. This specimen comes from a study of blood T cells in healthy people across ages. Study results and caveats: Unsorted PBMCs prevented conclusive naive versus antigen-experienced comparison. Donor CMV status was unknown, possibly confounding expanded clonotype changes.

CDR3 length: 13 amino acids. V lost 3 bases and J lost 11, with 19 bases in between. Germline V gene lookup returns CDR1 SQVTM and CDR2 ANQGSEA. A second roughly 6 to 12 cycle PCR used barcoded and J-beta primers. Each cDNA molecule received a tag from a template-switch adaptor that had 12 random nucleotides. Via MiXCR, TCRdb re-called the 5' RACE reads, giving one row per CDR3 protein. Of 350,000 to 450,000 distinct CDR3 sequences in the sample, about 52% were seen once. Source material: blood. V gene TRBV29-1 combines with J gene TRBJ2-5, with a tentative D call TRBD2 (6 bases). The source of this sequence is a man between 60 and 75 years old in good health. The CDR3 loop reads CSVDRDSSGEQYF. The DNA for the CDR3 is TGCAGCGTTGATCGGGACTCCTCGGGGGAGCAGTACTTC.